This T cell receptor beta chain was recovered during a study of blood T cells in healthy people across ages. Study-level results: Naive T cell percentage showed a strong correlation with the diversity of TCR beta. Unsorted PBMC input precluded a conclusive naive versus antigen-experienced comparison.

Then a second PCR, running roughly 7 to 11 cycles, was carried out with a sample-barcoded 5' primer and a J-beta primer mix. The authors tagged each cDNA molecule using a template-switch adaptor with 12 random nucleotides. Sequencing of every sample gave 3 million or more CDR3-containing paired-end reads. MiXCR, applied by TCRdb to the 5' RACE reads, yields one record per CDR3 protein. The sample lists approximately 730,000 distinct CDR3 sequences, roughly 50% occurring once. As concerns this clonotype: Its antigen is not identified.

Germline V gene lookup returns CDR1 ENHRY and CDR2 SYGVKD. V was pared by 0 bases and J by 13 bases, with 12 bases between. The CDR3 consists of 12 residues. The chain joins TRBV10-3 to TRBJ2-5; perhaps TRBD2 as D (5 bases). Sequenced: blood. The TCR originated in an elderly man in good health. In DNA form, the CDR3 reads TGTGCCATCAGTGAGTCAGGGTGGGAGCGGTACTTC. Residues: CAISESGWERYF.